The rows below give T cell receptor beta chains drawn from one sample of a study of early T cells in non-severe SARS-CoV-2 infection. TCRdb re-analysed the 5' RACE reads in MiXCR, keeping a single row per CDR3 protein. The sample carries around 40,000 distinct CDR3 sequences, about 6% recorded once. Sequencing used whole blood. The receptor set was obtained from an adult who was a healthcare worker with PCR-confirmed SARS-CoV-2 infection or an uninfected control (not recorded which). Each CDR3 is given with its conserved first and last residue. The D gene is left open where the match is weak. Size is omitted from some rows. Given values are once, few, many or a class for expanded clones.

>TRBV7-7|TRBJ2-7|-|-
CASSPSRASHEQYF
TGTGCCAGCAGCCCTAGTAGGGCCAGCCACGAGCAGTACTTC
>TRBV7-9|TRBJ2-3|many|TRBD1
CASSWGQPVDTQYF
TGTGCCAGCAGCTGGGGACAGCCTGTGGATACGCAGTATTTT
>TRBV7-8|TRBJ2-7|many|-
CASSLPDYEQYF
TGTGCCAGCAGCTTACCCGACTACGAGCAGTACTTC
>TRBV2|TRBJ1-5|many|-
CASSGGEYQPQHF
TGTGCCAGCAGCGGGGGGGAGTATCAGCCCCAGCATTTT
>TRBV12-3/TRBV12-4|TRBJ2-7|many|-
CASSLAGTYEQYF
TGTGCCAGCAGTTTGGCCGGGACCTACGAGCAGTACTTC
>TRBV5-1|TRBJ2-7|many|-
CASRPGHFDLSSYEQYF
TGCGCCAGCAGACCGGGACACTTTGACCTCAGCTCCTACGAGCAGTACTTC
>TRBV3-1|TRBJ2-1|-|TRBD2
CASSRRLAGVNNEQFF
TGTGCCAGCAGCCGTAGACTAGCGGGAGTTAACAATGAGCAGTTCTTC
>TRBV2|TRBJ1-6|many|-
CASHYTAYNSPLHF
TGTGCCAGCCACTACACCGCCTATAATTCACCCCTCCACTTT
>TRBV29-1|TRBJ2-7|few|-
CSVAPGTLTPYEQYF
TGCAGCGTTGCCCCCGGGACCTTAACTCCCTACGAGCAGTACTTC
>TRBV29-1|TRBJ2-5|-|-
CSVEKQYQETQYF
TGCAGCGTTGAAAAACAGTACCAAGAGACCCAGTACTTC
>TRBV28|TRBJ2-7|few|-
CASSLDLGDLTYEQYF
TGTGCCAGCAGTTTAGATTTGGGGGACCTTACCTACGAGCAGTACTTC
>TRBV10-3|TRBJ1-1|many|-
CAISEGQLDTEAFF
TGTGCCATCAGTGAGGGACAGCTAGACACTGAAGCTTTCTTT
>TRBV5-1|TRBJ2-1|many|-
CASSLDTRDEQFF
TGCGCCAGCAGCTTGGACACACGCGATGAGCAGTTCTTC
>TRBV28|TRBJ1-3|many|-
CASSFQHSGNTIYF
TGTGCCAGCAGTTTTCAGCACTCTGGAAACACCATATATTTT
>TRBV7-9|TRBJ2-5|many|TRBD2
CASSLREAGVAETQYF
TGTGCCAGCAGCTTACGCGAAGCGGGAGTGGCAGAGACCCAGTACTTC
>TRBV19|TRBJ2-5|many|TRBD2
CASSLGLAGAEETQYF
TGTGCCAGTAGTTTGGGACTAGCGGGAGCGGAGGAGACCCAGTACTTC
>TRBV19|TRBJ1-5|many|-
CASTGPYSNQPQHF
TGTGCCTCCACGGGGCCCTATAGCAATCAGCCCCAGCATTTT
>TRBV5-1|TRBJ2-7|many|-
CASSLELARDQYF
TGCGCCAGCAGCTTGGAGCTAGCGCGCGACCAGTACTTC
>TRBV19|TRBJ1-5|many|TRBD1
CASTYDRGGGQPQHF
TGTGCCAGTACCTACGACAGGGGGGGTGGACAGCCCCAGCATTTT
>TRBV28|TRBJ2-3|-|TRBD2
CASNRQREPTDTQYF
TGTGCCAGCAATCGCCAGCGGGAACCTACAGATACGCAGTATTTT
>TRBV27|TRBJ2-7|many|TRBD2
CASSLNQGLAFDEQYF
TGTGCCAGCAGTTTAAATCAGGGACTAGCGTTCGACGAGCAGTACTTC
>TRBV11-2|TRBJ2-3|many|-
CASSLREGRGGDTQYF
TGTGCCAGCAGCCTCAGGGAAGGCAGGGGGGGAGATACGCAGTATTTT
>TRBV20-1|TRBJ2-7|many|-
CSARQSYEQYF
TGCAGTGCTAGACAGTCCTACGAGCAGTACTTC
>TRBV14|TRBJ2-3|many|TRBD1
CASSHDRVIDTQYF
TGTGCCAGCAGCCACGACAGGGTGATAGATACGCAGTATTTT
>TRBV20-1|TRBJ1-5|medium-sized|TRBD1
CSANSGQWGNQPQHF
TGCAGTGCTAATTCGGGACAGTGGGGCAATCAGCCCCAGCATTTT
>TRBV6-1|TRBJ2-1|-|TRBD2
CASSADSGEQFF
TGTGCCAGCAGTGCAGATAGCGGGGAGCAGTTCTTC
>TRBV4-1|TRBJ2-1|many|TRBD2
CASSRLAEAEQFF
TGCGCCAGCAGCCGCCTAGCGGAAGCTGAGCAGTTCTTC
>TRBV29-1|TRBJ1-1|many|TRBD1
CSVGGQGNTEAFF
TGCAGCGTTGGAGGACAGGGGAACACTGAAGCTTTCTTT
>TRBV25-1|TRBJ2-1|many|TRBD1
CASTGQGAGEQFF
TGTGCCAGCACGGGTCAGGGGGCGGGTGAGCAGTTCTTC
>TRBV28|TRBJ2-3|-|TRBD1
CASSSHRGRGTDTQYF
TGTGCCAGCAGTTCCCACAGGGGTCGCGGCACAGATACGCAGTATTTT
>TRBV5-6|TRBJ2-3|once|TRBD1
CASSSGTGAKTDTQYF
TGTGCCAGCAGCTCGGGGACAGGGGCAAAAACAGATACGCAGTATTTT
>TRBV28|TRBJ2-3|many|-
CASSSSAVDTQYF
TGTGCCAGCAGTTCTAGTGCCGTCGATACGCAGTATTTT
>TRBV7-9|TRBJ1-6|many|-
CASSFAQGNSPLHF
TGTGCCAGCAGCTTTGCGCAGGGTAATTCACCCCTCCACTTT
>TRBV3-1|TRBJ2-3|few|-
CASSQLLGLERTDTQYF
TGTGCCAGCAGCCAATTACTAGGATTAGAACGCACAGATACGCAGTATTTT
>TRBV20-1|TRBJ2-1|many|TRBD2
CSARLPPGLAVNEQFF
TGCAGTGCTAGACTACCACCGGGACTAGCGGTCAATGAGCAGTTCTTC
>TRBV12-3/TRBV12-4|TRBJ2-2|few|-
CASSPAGELFF
TGTGCCAGCAGTCCCGCCGGGGAGCTGTTTTTT
>TRBV7-3|TRBJ1-1|many|-
CASSLTPVVTEAFF
TGTGCCAGCAGCTTAACACCAGTGGTCACTGAAGCTTTCTTT
>TRBV24-1|TRBJ2-1|-|TRBD2
CATSDWTSGHNEQFF
TGTGCCACCAGTGATTGGACTAGCGGCCACAATGAGCAGTTCTTC
>TRBV3-1|TRBJ2-7|many|-
CASSYTLGRVSYEQYF
TGTGCCAGCAGCTATACCCTGGGCAGGGTCTCCTACGAGCAGTACTTC
>TRBV6-6|TRBJ2-2|many|TRBD2
CASSQRLAGSTFF
TGTGCCAGCAGCCAGCGACTAGCCGGGAGTACGTTTTTT
>TRBV9|TRBJ2-3|many|-
CASSGVGTENTDTQYF
TGTGCCAGCAGCGGCGTCGGGACGGAAAACACAGATACGCAGTATTTT
>TRBV20-1|TRBJ2-5|many|TRBD2
CSARPPRGRVETQYF
TGCAGTGCTAGGCCCCCTCGAGGGAGGGTAGAGACCCAGTACTTC
>TRBV5-1|TRBJ2-7|-|-
CASSAGGNLYEQYF
TGCGCCAGCTCGGCAGGCGGGAATTTGTACGAGCAGTACTTC
>TRBV6-1|TRBJ2-7|many|-
CASSDGRVSNYEQYF
TGTGCCAGCAGTGACGGCCGGGTCTCGAACTACGAGCAGTACTTC
>TRBV5-4|TRBJ1-4|few|TRBD1
CASSNPGQEAEKLFF
TGTGCCAGCAGTAATCCGGGACAGGAGGCTGAAAAACTGTTTTTT
>TRBV11-2|TRBJ1-2|many|-
CASSVSANYGYTF
TGTGCCAGCAGCGTCTCCGCTAACTATGGCTACACCTTC
>TRBV25-1|TRBJ2-5|many|TRBD1
CASSETGGRETQYF
TGTGCCAGCAGTGAAACAGGGGGCAGGGAGACCCAGTACTTC
>TRBV11-2|TRBJ2-1|many|TRBD2
CASSLREMVTSAKNEQFF
TGTGCCAGCAGCTTAAGGGAGATGGTCACTAGCGCAAAAAATGAGCAGTTCTTC
>TRBV3-1|TRBJ2-7|many|TRBD2
CASSQASGSYEQYF
TGTGCCAGCAGCCAAGCTAGCGGGTCCTACGAGCAGTACTTC
>TRBV29-1|TRBJ2-7|-|-
CSVEWGRSLF
TGCAGCGTTGAATGGGGCAGGAGTCTTTTC
>TRBV12-3/TRBV12-4|TRBJ2-3|many|-
CASSLVADTQYF
TGTGCCAGCAGTTTGGTCGCCGATACGCAGTATTTT
>TRBV6-2/TRBV6-3|TRBJ2-1|-|TRBD2
CASSSPTSGNSERGNEQFF
TGTGCCAGCAGTTCCCCGACTAGCGGGAATTCGGAGCGGGGCAATGAGCAGTTCTTC
>TRBV20-1|TRBJ2-7|-|-
CSARMRDQYSAQYF
TGCAGTGCTAGGATGAGGGACCAATACTCCGCGCAGTACTTC
>TRBV6-5|TRBJ2-2|-|TRBD2
CASSYLASGRVEELFF
TGTGCCAGCAGTTATTTGGCTAGCGGGAGGGTGGAGGAGCTGTTTTTT
>TRBV3-1|TRBJ2-5|-|-
CASSQPLGGKTQYF
TGTGCCAGCAGCCAACCCTTAGGCGGGAAGACCCAGTACTTC
>TRBV4-1|TRBJ2-1|many|-
CASSQENSLGPLNNEQFF
TGCGCCAGCAGCCAAGAAAACTCTCTAGGACCTCTAAACAATGAGCAGTTCTTC
>TRBV6-1|TRBJ2-6|many|TRBD2
CASRKGTSVSSGANVLTF
TGTGCCAGCAGGAAGGGGACTAGCGTCTCCTCTGGGGCCAACGTCCTGACTTTC
>TRBV14|TRBJ1-2|many|-
CASSQVSRGSGYTF
TGTGCCAGCAGCCAGGTTTCGAGGGGCAGTGGCTACACCTTC
>TRBV10-3|TRBJ1-2|few|-
CAIMGKNYGYTF
TGTGCCATCATGGGCAAGAACTATGGCTACACCTTC
>TRBV6-1|TRBJ1-1|many|-
CASSEGQGYTEAFF
TGTGCCAGCAGTGAAGGGCAGGGGTACACTGAAGCTTTCTTT